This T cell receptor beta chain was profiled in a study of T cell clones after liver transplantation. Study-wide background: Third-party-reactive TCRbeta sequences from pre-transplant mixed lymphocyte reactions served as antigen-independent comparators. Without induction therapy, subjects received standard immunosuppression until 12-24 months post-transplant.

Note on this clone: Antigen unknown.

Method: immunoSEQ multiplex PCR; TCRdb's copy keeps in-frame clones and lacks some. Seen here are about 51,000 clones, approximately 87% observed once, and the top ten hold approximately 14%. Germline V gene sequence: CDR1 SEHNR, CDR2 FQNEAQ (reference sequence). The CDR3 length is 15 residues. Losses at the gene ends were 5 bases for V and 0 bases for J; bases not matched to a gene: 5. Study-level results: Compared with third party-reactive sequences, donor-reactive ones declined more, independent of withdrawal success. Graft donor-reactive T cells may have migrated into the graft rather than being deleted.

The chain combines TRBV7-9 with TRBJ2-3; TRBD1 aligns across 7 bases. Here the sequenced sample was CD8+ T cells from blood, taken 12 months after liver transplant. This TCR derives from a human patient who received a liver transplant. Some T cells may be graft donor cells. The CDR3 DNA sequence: TGTGCCAGCAGCGCGACAGGGAGTAGCACAGATACGCAGTATTTT. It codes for CASSATGSSTDTQYF. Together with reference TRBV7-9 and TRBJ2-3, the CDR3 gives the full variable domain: DTGVSQNPRHKITKRGQNVTFRCDPISEHNRLYWYRQTLGQGPEFLTYFQNEAQLEKSRLLSDRFSAERPKGSFSTLEIQRTEQGDSAMYLCASSATGSSTDTQYFGPGTRLTVL.